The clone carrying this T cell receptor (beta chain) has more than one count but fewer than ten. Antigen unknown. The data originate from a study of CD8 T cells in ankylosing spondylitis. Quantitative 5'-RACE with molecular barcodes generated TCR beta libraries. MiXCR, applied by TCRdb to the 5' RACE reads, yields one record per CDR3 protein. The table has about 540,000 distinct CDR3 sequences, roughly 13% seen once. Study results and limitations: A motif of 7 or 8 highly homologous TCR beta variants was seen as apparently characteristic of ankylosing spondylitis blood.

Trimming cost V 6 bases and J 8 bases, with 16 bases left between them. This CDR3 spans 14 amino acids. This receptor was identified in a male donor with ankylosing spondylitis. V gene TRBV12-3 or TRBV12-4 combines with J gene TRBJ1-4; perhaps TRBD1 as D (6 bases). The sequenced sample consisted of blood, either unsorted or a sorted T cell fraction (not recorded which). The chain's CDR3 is CASRRRGSGEKLFF. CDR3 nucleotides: TGTGCCAGCAGGAGGAGGGGGTCTGGGGAAAAACTGTTTTTT.